Each of the 10 T cell receptor beta chains below was sequenced from the same sample in a study of tumor-infiltrating lymphocytes in primary liver carcinoma. The blood RNA (from unsorted whole blood) was obtained, and germline DNA was also extracted. Constant-region priming of about 520 ng total RNA yielded TCR beta cDNA. Sequencing libraries for TCR beta derived from three nested multiplex PCR rounds that used slightly modified ARM-PCR. Forward primers for TRBV1-TRBV30 and a C-beta reverse primer served the first two PCR rounds, at roughly 10 cycles each. TCRdb re-derived calls from the multiplex PCR reads in MiXCR, one entry per CDR3 protein. Found here are approximately 330,000 distinct CDR3 sequences, roughly two thirds of them singletons; the top ten hold roughly 6%. The sequencing sample was made of peripheral blood. The receptors were sampled from a man aged 40-55 years with primary liver carcinoma and hepatitis B virus infection.

The V and J genes are TRBV11-2 and TRBJ2-2; 7 nucleotides match TRBD2. With V trimmed by 4 bases and J by 4 bases, 15 bases remained unmatched. This CDR3 has 18 residues. Germline CDR1 is SGHAT and CDR2 is FQNNGV. CDR3 in DNA: TGTGCCAGCAGCTCCGGACTAGTGGGAGGTGTCGGCACCGGGGAGCTGTTTTTT. Translation: CASSSGLVGGVGTGELFF.

The V and J genes are TRBV11-2 and TRBJ2-3; D not resolved. This CDR3 spans 13 amino acids. V lost 6 bases to trimming and J lost 5 bases, with 12 bases between them. Germline CDR1 is SGHAT and CDR2 is FQNNGV. CDR3 nucleotide sequence: TGTGCCAGCAGTCTCCATCGCATAGATACGCAGTATTTT. It is translated as CASSLHRIDTQYF. The variable domain in full, completed from reference TRBV11-2 and TRBJ2-3, reads EAGVAQSPRYKIIEKRQSVAFWCNPISGHATLYWYQQILGQGPKLLIQFQNNGVVDDSQLPKDRFSAERLKGVDSTLKIQPAKLEDSAVYLCASSLHRIDTQYFGPGTRLTVL.

The chain combines TRBV5-6 with TRBJ1-5; 8 bases align to TRBD1. The CDR3 contains 14 residues. V shed 3 bases and J 4 bases; nucleotides not matched to a gene: 3. Germline V gives CDR1 SGHDT, CDR2 YYEEEE. In DNA, the CDR3 is TGTGCCAGCAGCTCGGGACAGGTGAATCAGCCCCAGCATTTT. This translates into CASSSGQVNQPQHF.

This clonotype was seen a few times. The chain uses TRBV10-3 and TRBJ2-1, with a weak D call TRBD2 (5 bases). V dropped 0 bases and J dropped 8 bases, with 17 bases sitting between them. This CDR3 comprises 16 residues. Germline lookup yields CDR1 ENHRY and CDR2 SYGVKD. The CDR3, as DNA: TGTGCCATCAGTGAGTCGAGGGCTAGATCTACGGATGAGCAGTTCTTC. Its translation: CAISESRARSTDEQFF.

The V call is TRBV6-6, the J call TRBJ2-3; tentative D call: TRBD1 (5 bases). This CDR3 has 15 amino acids. CDR1 is MNHNY and CDR2 is SVGAGI in the germline V gene (reference sequence). V was trimmed by 4 bases and J by 4 bases, leaving 15 bases between them. The CDR3 protein is CASSFQGFQPDTQYF. The CDR3 coding sequence is TGTGCCAGCAGTTTTCAGGGATTCCAACCAGATACGCAGTATTTT.

As to this clonotype: A junction boundary mismatches the germline segment, possibly from a read error. V and J are TRBV6-6 and TRBJ2-7; D not resolved. This CDR3 spans 14 amino acids. CDR1 is MNHNY, CDR2 SVGAGI, per germline (reference sequence). The DNA for the CDR3 is TGTGCCAGCAGTTACTCGACGGCCTCCTACGAGCAGTGCTTC. This encodes CASSYSTASYEQCF.

As to this clonotype: A much bigger clone sits one base away, suggesting this may be a read error. The chain uses TRBV6-5 and TRBJ2-6, with D unclear. Germline CDR1 and CDR2: MNHEY and SVGAGI. The CDR3 loop spans 14 amino acids. V was trimmed by 8 bases and J by 2 bases, leaving 10 bases between them. The CDR3, as DNA: TGTGCCAGCTATAGGATAGCTGGGGCCAACGTCCTGACTTTC. Its translation: CASYRIAGANVLTF.

This clonotype showed up many times. The rearrangement links TRBV6-2 or TRBV6-3 to TRBJ2-5; 10 bases align to TRBD2. Losses at the gene ends were 5 bases for V and 5 bases for J; bases not matched to a gene: 5. The germline V gene encodes CDR1 MNHEY and CDR2 SVGEGT. CDR3 length: 14 residues. DNA for the CDR3: TGTGCCAGCAGTGCTACTAGCGGGATGGAGACCCAGTACTTC. It specifies CASSATSGMETQYF.

The chain uses TRBV19 and TRBJ2-7, with TRBD2 as a possible D gene (5 bases). The CDR3 length is 14 residues. CDR1 and CDR2 from the germline V gene are LNHDA and SQIVND (reference sequence). V lost 6 bases and J 5 bases, leaving 17 bases between the germline ends. The CDR3 region is CASRPRPGSHEQYF. The CDR3 nucleotides read TGTGCCAGTAGGCCCCGACCGGGGTCCCACGAGCAGTACTTC.

The rearrangement uses TRBV7-9 and TRBJ1-2; D not resolved. Germline loops: CDR1 SEHNR, CDR2 FQNEAQ (reference sequence). V was shortened by 2 bases and J by 2 bases, with 15 bases between the two germline ends. The CDR3 spans 16 residues. The CDR3 DNA reads as TGTGCCAGCAGCTTACTGACGCACGGATCCAACTATGGCTACACCTTC. Translation: CASSLLTHGSNYGYTF.